This T cell receptor (beta chain) was retrieved from a study of CD8 T cells in Susac syndrome. Random hexamers were used to reverse transcribe an amount of 0.5 to 1 ug RNA. MiXCR, applied by TCRdb to the immunoSEQ multiplex PCR reads, yields one record per CDR3 protein. The sample lists about 210,000 distinct CDR3 sequences, around 95% seen once, with about 0.094% in the top ten. The study used healthy donors as controls matched for age and sex. CDR1 DFQATT and CDR2 SNEGSKA come from the germline V gene (reference sequence). The CDR3 extends over 13 amino acids. Trimming cost V 5 bases and J 3 bases, with 14 bases left between them.

The source material was CD4+ T cells from PBMCs. This TCR was sampled from a human donor in good health. The V and J genes are TRBV20-1 and TRBJ2-7; tentatively, D is TRBD1 (5 bases). The CDR3 here is CSAHNPGNYEQYF. In DNA form, the CDR3 reads TGCAGTGCTCACAACCCAGGGAACTACGAGCAGTACTTC.